A selection of T cell receptor beta chains follows, all from one sample in a study of blood T cell repertoires in COVID-19. Profiling relied on immunoSEQ multiplex PCR, and the TCRdb table lists in-frame clones only, not all of them. The table includes more than 45,000 clones, more than 75% detected once. The specimen was peripheral blood. Receptor source: a human donor with active COVID-19. The donor label of this sample is uncertain. CDR3s include the opening cysteine and the closing phenylalanine or tryptophan. The D gene is left open where the match is weak. Not all rows give a size; the values are once, few, many and, for expanded clones, a class.

.	TRBV18	TRBJ1-3	.	TGTGCCAGCTCACCGGGAGGGACCTCTGGAAACACCATATATTTT	CASSPGGTSGNTIYF
.	TRBV5-4	TRBJ1-1	.	TGTGCCCTCAGTAGGGGCTTGGGGACTGAAGCTTTCTTT	CALSRGLGTEAFF
TRBD1	TRBV4-2	TRBJ2-1	.	TGTGCCAGCAGCCACCCCGACAGGGGGGAGCAGTTCTTC	CASSHPDRGEQFF
.	TRBV6-5	TRBJ1-5	.	TGTGCCAGCAGCCAGGGGACGACGCAGCATTTT	CASSQGTTQHF
TRBD1	TRBV19	TRBJ2-7	.	TGTGCCAGTAGTCCCGGACAGGGTGTAAGAGACGAGCAGTACTTC	CASSPGQGVRDEQYF
TRBD2	TRBV19	TRBJ2-7	.	TGTGCCAGTAGAAGGAGCGGGGGATCCTACGAGCAGTACTTC	CASRRSGGSYEQYF
TRBD2	TRBV27	TRBJ2-5	.	TGTGCCAGCAGTTTACTGGCTAGCGGGAGTGCGGAGACCCAGTACTTC	CASSLLASGSAETQYF
.	TRBV7-8	TRBJ2-1	.	TGTGCCAGCAGCTCAGGTATAGGGGGATACAATGAGCAGTTCTTC	CASSSGIGGYNEQFF
TRBD2	TRBV18	TRBJ2-2	.	TGTGCCAGCTCACCGCTCGGGGGGGTGGCGAACACCGGGGAGCTGTTTTTT	CASSPLGGVANTGELFF
TRBD2	TRBV5-1	TRBJ2-1	.	TGCGCCAGCAGTCGCGGGACTAGCGAGAGCAATGAGCAGTTCTTC	CASSRGTSESNEQFF
.	TRBV5-1	TRBJ2-5	.	TGCGCCAGCAGCTTGCCGTCTAAAGAGACCCAGTACTTC	CASSLPSKETQYF
TRBD2	TRBV5-4	TRBJ2-3	.	TGTGCCAGCAGCTTGAGGACTAGCGGGGGGAATACGCAGTATTTT	CASSLRTSGGNTQYF
.	TRBV3-1/TRBV3-2	TRBJ1-2	few	TGTGCCAGCGCTGACCCAGGGTACGGCTACACCTTC	CASADPGYGYTF
TRBD1	TRBV24-1	TRBJ1-5	.	TGTGCCACCAGTGATTCTCGGACAGGTAGCAATCAGCCCCAGCATTTT	CATSDSRTGSNQPQHF
.	TRBV3-1/TRBV3-2	TRBJ2-3	.	TGTGCCAGCAGCCAGACTAGCACAGATACGCAGTATTTT	CASSQTSTDTQYF
.	TRBV3-1/TRBV3-2	TRBJ2-7	.	TGTGCCAGCAGCCAATTGAGCGGGCGCTCCTACGAGCAGTACTTC	CASSQLSGRSYEQYF
.	TRBV18	TRBJ2-3	.	TGTGCCAGCTCACCACCCCCTGGCATGGCTAGCACAGATACGCAGTATTTT	CASSPPPGMASTDTQYF
TRBD1	TRBV5-1	TRBJ1-6	.	TGCGCCAGCAGCTTGGACTGGGGGGCAGGGGGTAATTCACCCCTCCACTTT	CASSLDWGAGGNSPLHF
TRBD1	TRBV5-5	TRBJ2-4	.	TGTGCCAGCAGCCTAGGGACAGAAGCCAAAAACATTCAGTACTTC	CASSLGTEAKNIQYF
TRBD1	TRBV18	TRBJ2-7	.	TGTGCCAGCTCACCGAACGGACAGGGGAGCGAGCAGTACTTC	CASSPNGQGSEQYF
.	TRBV28	TRBJ1-4	.	TGTGCCAGCAGTTCCTTACAGGGCCTCCTATTGAAAAATGAAAAACTGTTTTTT	CASSSLQGLLLKNEKLFF
.	TRBV7-3	TRBJ2-3	.	TGTGCCAGCAGCCCAGGGGTCCGCACAGATACGCAGTATTTT	CASSPGVRTDTQYF
TRBD2	TRBV5-4	TRBJ2-2	few	TGTGCCAGCAGCTTGGCGGTAGCGGGAGGGTCGGGGGAGCTGTTTTTT	CASSLAVAGGSGELFF
.	TRBV15	TRBJ1-1	.	TGTGCCACCAGCAGAGATAGGCGCGAAGGGGCTGAAGCTTTCTTT	CATSRDRREGAEAFF
.	TRBV5-1	TRBJ1-1	.	TGCGCCAGCAGCTTGGGGTCCGGTAGCACTGAAGCTTTCTTT	CASSLGSGSTEAFF
TRBD2	TRBV6-2/TRBV6-3	TRBJ2-1	once	TGTGCCAGCAGCGCTCCCGGACTAGCCTACAATGAGCAGTTCTTC	CASSAPGLAYNEQFF
.	TRBV9	TRBJ2-5	.	TGTGCCAGCAGCGTAGAGGGACTCCGTGGGGAGACCCAGTACTTC	CASSVEGLRGETQYF
.	TRBV5-1	TRBJ1-6	.	TGCGCCAGCAGCATTGACAGCCCCCGAAATTCACCCCTCCACTTT	CASSIDSPRNSPLHF
TRBD1	TRBV27	TRBJ2-2	.	TGTGCCAGCAGTCGCCAGGGGGCAACCGGGGAGCTGTTTTTT	CASSRQGATGELFF
TRBD2	TRBV7-3	TRBJ2-2	few	TGTGCCAGCAGCCCAGGACTAGCCGGGGAGCTGTTTTTT	CASSPGLAGELFF
.	TRBV5-4	TRBJ2-1	.	TGTGCCAGCAGCCCGATCCCGGGACAAGGTCTTGGTGAGCAGTTCTTC	CASSPIPGQGLGEQFF
.	TRBV7-6	TRBJ1-1	.	TGTGCCAGCAGCATATCCCCCCAGGCTGAAGCTTTCTTT	CASSISPQAEAFF
TRBD2	TRBV19	TRBJ2-3	.	TGTGCCAGTAGTACGGGGACTAGCGGTACAGATACGCAGTATTTT	CASSTGTSGTDTQYF
TRBD1	TRBV6-5	TRBJ1-1	.	TGTGCCAGCAGTCGCCGGGACAGGGGGCTTGAAGCTTTCTTT	CASSRRDRGLEAFF
TRBD1	TRBV6-5	TRBJ2-7	.	TGTGCCAGCATTAGGACAGGTACCTACGAGCAGTACTTC	CASIRTGTYEQYF
.	TRBV28	TRBJ1-4	.	TGTGCCAGCGACGCTACCAGGGGCTCACCTAATGAAAAACTGTTTTTT	CASDATRGSPNEKLFF
.	TRBV7-2	TRBJ2-7	.	TGTGCCAGCAGCTTAAGGTGGCGGTCCTACGAGCAGTACTTC	CASSLRWRSYEQYF
.	TRBV4-2	TRBJ1-4	.	TGTGCCAGCCGGGCTAATGAAAAACTGTTTTTT	CASRANEKLFF
.	TRBV5-1	TRBJ2-1	.	TGCGCCAGCAGCTTGGGCGGGACAGTATCCAATGAGCAGTTCTTC	CASSLGGTVSNEQFF
TRBD2	TRBV11-3	TRBJ2-7	.	TGTGCCAGCTACGGGGGGGAGACCTACGAGCAGTACTTC	CASYGGETYEQYF
.	TRBV5-1	TRBJ1-5	few	TGCGCCAGCAGCGAAAGCAGGGGAGTCCGAACCAATCAGCCCCAGCATTTT	CASSESRGVRTNQPQHF
TRBD2	TRBV2	TRBJ2-1	.	TGTGCCAGCAGCTCCGGGACTAGCGTAAATGAGCAGTTCTTC	CASSSGTSVNEQFF
TRBD1	TRBV10-1	TRBJ1-4	.	TGCGCCAGCAGTGATCAGGGTGGGACAGGAATTGGGAAACTGTTTTTT	CASSDQGGTGIGKLFF
.	TRBV7-2	TRBJ1-3	.	TGTGCCAGCAGCTTCTTGCTGGGCAAACCCTCTGGAAACACCATATATTTT	CASSFLLGKPSGNTIYF
.	TRBV7-2	TRBJ2-5	.	TGTGCCAGCAGATCACCCAACAGGGTGGAGCCCCAGTACTTC	CASRSPNRVEPQYF
.	TRBV9	TRBJ1-2	.	TGTGCCAGCAGCACAACAGGGTTATCGGTTGGCTACACCTTC	CASSTTGLSVGYTF
TRBD2	TRBV7-2	TRBJ2-3	.	TGTGCCAGCAGCGTTAGCGGGAGGGTCACAGATACGCAGTATTTT	CASSVSGRVTDTQYF